This T cell receptor (beta chain) was identified during a study of CD8+ T cells in alopecia areata. General study points: Possibly as an HLA-related effect, TCR sharing across patients appeared less clear than in mice. Greater clonality was observed in lesional scalp samples, especially alopecia totalis/universalis, versus normal scalp.

A single count supports this clone. What it recognizes is unknown. The germline V gene encodes CDR1 SQVTM and CDR2 ANQGSEA. V was trimmed by 7 bases and J by 6 bases, leaving 16 bases between them. CDR3 length: 13 residues. Extracted RNA was reverse transcribed, and the resulting cDNA served as sequencing template. Clones were sequenced by immunoSEQ multiplex PCR, and TCRdb holds only the in-frame ones, with some missing. This sample has roughly 150,000 clones, with roughly 50% found just once. Material: CD4+ T cells sorted from blood. The rearrangement uses TRBV29-1 and TRBJ2-1, with a tentative D call TRBD2 (6 bases). This clonotype was sampled from a human donor in good health. The CDR3 DNA sequence: TGCAGCGCCCTTCGGGGGTCGTTCAATGAGCAGTTCTTC. Translated, it gives CSALRGSFNEQFF.